This entry lists 19 T cell receptor beta chains sequenced from one sample in a study of T cells expressing NK-cell markers. TCRdb reprocessed the 5' RACE reads and stores each CDR3 protein as one record, lacking DNA. The specimen's table records roughly 180,000 distinct CDR3 sequences. The sequencing input was blood T cells: a sorted CD56 or NKG2C T cell subset, CD4+ or CD8+ T cells, or bulk PBMC T cells (not recorded which). Source of these receptors: a man aged 18-69 years in good health.

The chain recombines TRBV6-1 with TRBJ2-2; as DNA is missing, the TRBD1 call by TCRdb cannot be tested. This CDR3 has 15 amino acids. The germline gives CDR1 MNHNS, CDR2 SASEGT. The CDR3 region is CASRPLGQGAGELFF.

The chain carries TRBV7-9 and TRBJ2-1; lacking DNA, the TRBD1 call made by TCRdb goes unchecked. Germline V gene sequence: CDR1 SEHNR, CDR2 FQNEAQ (reference sequence). The CDR3 sequence is 16 residues long. CDR3 residues: CASSSRDRGPYNEQFF.

The chain employs TRBV7-9 and TRBJ2-1; TCRdb reports TRBD1, a call that lacks DNA to check it against. Germline V gene sequence: CDR1 SEHNR, CDR2 FQNEAQ (reference sequence). The CDR3 spans 13 residues. CDR3: CASAPSPANEQFF.

The V call is TRBV6-5, the J call TRBJ2-1; TCRdb proposes TRBD2, but this gene call is untestable without DNA. The CDR3 loop spans 12 amino acids. Germline loops: CDR1 MNHEY, CDR2 SVGAGI. The CDR3 loop is CASSQGTHEQFF.

This chain connects TRBV18 to TRBJ2-7; absent DNA, TCRdb's TRBD1 call cannot be checked. This CDR3 has 16 amino acids. CDR1 is KGHSH, CDR2 LQKENI, per germline. The CDR3 is CASSPPEGDKGYEQYF.

V gene TRBV6-5 combines with J gene TRBJ1-6; TCRdb outputs TRBD1, but without DNA this stays unchecked. The CDR3 is made up of 15 amino acids. Germline V gene lookup returns CDR1 MNHEY and CDR2 SVGAGI. The chain's CDR3 is CASSYSRQGFSPLHF.

V and J are TRBV30 and TRBJ1-1; TCRdb proposes TRBD1, but this gene call is untestable without DNA. The germline gives CDR1 GTSNPN, CDR2 SVGIG (reference sequence). The CDR3 is 14 residues long. CDR3 in amino acids: CAWSWDTPNTEAFF.

V usage is TRBV7-2 and J usage is TRBJ2-7; TCRdb outputs TRBD1, but without DNA this stays unchecked. The CDR3 has 17 amino acids. The germline CDR1 and CDR2 sequences are SGHTA and FQGNSA. CDR3 residues: CASSSPHRGTSSYEQYF.

The chain recombines TRBV7-7 with TRBJ2-1; TCRdb names TRBD1, which stays unverified in the absence of DNA. There are 14 residues in the CDR3. Germline V gives CDR1 SSHAT, CDR2 FNYEAQ (reference sequence). The chain's CDR3 is CASSPGQGSNEQFF. The complete variable domain, with remaining parts taken from reference TRBV7-7 and TRBJ2-1, reads GAGVSQSPRYKVTKRGQDVTLRCDPISSHATLYWYQQALGQGPEFLTYFNYEAQPDKSGLPSDRFSAERPEGSISTLTIQRTEQRDSAMYRCASSPGQGSNEQFFGPGTRLTVL.

This rearrangement joins TRBV7-8 to TRBJ2-3; the D gene TCRdb calls, TRBD1, cannot be checked with no DNA. CDR3 length: 16 residues. The germline V gene has CDR1 SGHVS and CDR2 FQNEAQ. This CDR3 is CASSSRGGGAQDTQYF.

The chain couples TRBV9 to TRBJ2-3; TCRdb's D gene call, TRBD2, goes unchecked for lack of DNA. This CDR3 is 16 amino acids long. Per germline, CDR1 SGDLS and CDR2 YYNGEE. This CDR3 is CASSVGVGGNADTQYF.

This sequence joins TRBV12-3 or TRBV12-4 and TRBJ1-5. This CDR3 has 15 amino acids. The CDR3 loop is CASSLWADGDQPQHF.

This rearrangement joins TRBV2 to TRBJ2-7; TCRdb's D call of TRBD2 is untestable without DNA. The CDR3 consists of 15 residues. The germline V gene encodes CDR1 SNHLY and CDR2 FYNNEI. CDR3 in amino acids: CASSEGVSGTYEQYF.

The chain is built from TRBV12-5 and TRBJ2-1. From germline, CDR1 is LGHNT and CDR2 FRNRAP. The CDR3 is 12 residues long. Here the CDR3 reads CASGLVQNEQFF. Full variable domain (rest looked up from reference TRBV12-5 and TRBJ2-1): DARVTQTPRHKVTEMGQEVTMRCQPILGHNTVFWYRQTMMQGLELLAYFRNRAPLDDSGMPKDRFSAEMPDATLATLKIQPSEPRDSAVYFCASGLVQNEQFFGPGTRLTVL.

The gene calls are TRBV2 and TRBJ2-3; TCRdb names TRBD2, which stays unverified in the absence of DNA. Germline assignment: CDR1 SNHLY and CDR2 FYNNEI. The CDR3 is made up of 20 amino acids. The CDR3 reads CASSEIPELAGDFRTDTQYF.

The chain combines TRBV20-1 with TRBJ1-6; TCRdb returns TRBD1, unconfirmable since there is no DNA. The CDR3 length is 14 residues. From germline, CDR1 is DFQATT and CDR2 SNEGSKA (reference sequence). The CDR3 loop is CSPFRETGRSPLHF.

The chain has TRBV7-2 and TRBJ2-3; TCRdb gives TRBD2 as the D gene, but with no DNA this cannot be confirmed. There are 15 residues in the CDR3. Per germline, CDR1 SGHTA and CDR2 FQGNSA. This chain's CDR3 is CASSYTDYHTDTQYF.

The chain has TRBV7-9 and TRBJ2-5; the TRBD1 assignment by TCRdb is unverifiable without DNA. Germline CDR1 and CDR2: SEHNR and FQNEAQ (reference sequence). The CDR3 consists of 16 residues. The CDR3 reads CASSLALARGGETQYF.

The chain combines TRBV2 with TRBJ1-1; checking the TCRdb D call of TRBD1 is not possible without DNA. This CDR3 comprises 14 residues. The germline gives CDR1 SNHLY, CDR2 FYNNEI. CDR3: CASSPQARGTEAFF.